This T cell receptor (beta chain) was recovered during a study of blood T cell repertoires in COVID-19. Study details: Acute and convalescent COVID-19 specimens originated in the United States, Italy and Spain.

Enrolment of Seattle patients took place during active infection, and they were followed longitudinally. Assay used: immunoSEQ multiplex PCR; TCRdb lists only in-frame clones, some missing. The repertoire holds some 70,000 clones, with approximately 73% as singletons. The trim removed 6 bases at V and 4 bases at J, leaving 8 bases unmatched. Germline assignment: CDR1 SGHTA and CDR2 FQGNSA. The CDR3 runs 15 residues. The source is a man between 60 and 70 years old with COVID-19, enrolled during active disease. The rearrangement uses TRBV7-2 and TRBJ1-2; 10 nucleotides align to TRBD1. Specimen: peripheral blood. The CDR3 here is CASSPGQGWPYGYTF. The CDR3 coding sequence is TGTGCCAGCAGTCCGGGACAGGGGTGGCCCTATGGCTACACCTTC.